These T cell receptor beta chains were read from a single sample in a study of control samples from healthy donors and cancer patients. The assay was immunoSEQ multiplex PCR, and TCRdb's table has in-frame clones only and misses some. In the table there are 100,000 to 150,000 clones, roughly 91% of which are singletons. Input material: blood. These receptor sequences come from a man in his forties in good health. Both conserved end residues are part of each CDR3. D genes are given only for firm matches. The size field is filled for only some rows; it gives once, few, many or a size class.

J: TRBJ2-3
V: TRBV18
size: .
D: .
DNA: TGTGCCAGCTCCGAGGACGGTTACACAGATACGCAGTATTTT
CDR3: CASSEDGYTDTQYF

J: TRBJ2-7
V: TRBV11-2
size: .
D: .
DNA: TGTGCCAGCAGCCTCGGGTTCTCCTACGAGCAGTACTTC
CDR3: CASSLGFSYEQYF

J: TRBJ1-2
V: TRBV5-4
size: .
D: .
DNA: TGTGCCAGCAGCGCCCTCCACCGGACAGCTAACTATGGCTACACCTTC
CDR3: CASSALHRTANYGYTF

J: TRBJ2-5
V: TRBV7-8
size: .
D: TRBD2
DNA: TGTGCCAGCAGGGACTCTAGCGGGGCGGGGTTTGAGACCCAGTACTTC
CDR3: CASRDSSGAGFETQYF

J: TRBJ1-1
V: TRBV5-1
size: .
D: .
DNA: TGCGCCAGCAGCCTCGTCAGGGGAATGAACACTGAAGCTTTCTTT
CDR3: CASSLVRGMNTEAFF

J: TRBJ2-1
V: TRBV5-5
size: .
D: TRBD1
DNA: TGTGCCAGCAGCTGGGGACAGGGGACTGAGCAGTTCTTC
CDR3: CASSWGQGTEQFF

J: TRBJ2-7
V: TRBV9
size: .
D: .
DNA: TGTGCCAGCAGCGTAGGTTCGGGTGGGTCCTACGAGCAGTACTTC
CDR3: CASSVGSGGSYEQYF

J: TRBJ1-2
V: TRBV2
size: .
D: TRBD1
DNA: TGTGCCAGCAGTAGAGGGGGCGGAAACTATGGCTACACCTTC
CDR3: CASSRGGGNYGYTF

J: TRBJ1-1
V: TRBV7-9
size: few
D: .
DNA: TGTGCCACCGGACCCTCAGGGAACACTGAAGCTTTCTTT
CDR3: CATGPSGNTEAFF

J: TRBJ1-3
V: TRBV7-3
size: .
D: .
DNA: TGTGCCAGCAGCTTGGGGTGGGGACCTGGAAACACCATATATTTT
CDR3: CASSLGWGPGNTIYF

J: TRBJ2-1
V: TRBV5-1
size: .
D: TRBD1
DNA: TGCGCCAGCAGCTTGGCCGTGGGACAGTCGGGTGAGCAGTTCTTC
CDR3: CASSLAVGQSGEQFF

J: TRBJ2-7
V: TRBV4-3
size: .
D: .
DNA: TGCGCCAGCAGCCAAGATGTAGGGGCCTACGAGCAGTACTTC
CDR3: CASSQDVGAYEQYF

J: TRBJ2-2
V: TRBV9
size: .
D: TRBD1
DNA: TGTGCCAGCAGCCCCCGGACAGGAGCGAACACCGGGGAGCTGTTTTTT
CDR3: CASSPRTGANTGELFF

J: TRBJ2-3
V: TRBV6-5
size: .
D: .
DNA: TGTGCCAGCACCGAGGGGGGGGGCCACACAGATACGCAGTATTTT
CDR3: CASTEGGGHTDTQYF

J: TRBJ2-3
V: TRBV5-1
size: .
D: .
DNA: TGCGCCAGCAGCTCCCAAGGGGCGACGAGCACAGATACGCAGTATTTT
CDR3: CASSSQGATSTDTQYF

J: TRBJ2-7
V: TRBV4-2
size: .
D: TRBD2
DNA: TGTGCCAGCAGCCAAGATAGTCTAGCGGGGGCCGCAAACTACGAGCAGTACTTC
CDR3: CASSQDSLAGAANYEQYF

J: TRBJ2-7
V: TRBV7-2
size: .
D: .
DNA: TGTGCCAGCAGCTTATCCTCAGGGGCCCCCTACGAGCAGTACTTC
CDR3: CASSLSSGAPYEQYF

J: TRBJ1-2
V: TRBV6-5
size: .
D: .
DNA: TGTGCCAGCAGTTACGACAGTTCGTCTGGCTACACCTTC
CDR3: CASSYDSSSGYTF

J: TRBJ2-3
V: TRBV27
size: .
D: .
DNA: TGTGCCAGCAGTGTTAGGCGCCCTAGCACAGATACGCAGTATTTT
CDR3: CASSVRRPSTDTQYF

J: TRBJ1-1
V: TRBV30
size: .
D: .
DNA: TGTGCCTGTCTTACCGAAACAATTTTGAACACTGAAGCTTTCTTT
CDR3: CACLTETILNTEAFF

J: TRBJ2-1
V: TRBV3-1/TRBV3-2
size: .
D: TRBD2
DNA: TGTGCCAGCAGCTTTTTGCGGGGGGCCTACAATGAGCAGTTCTTC
CDR3: CASSFLRGAYNEQFF

J: TRBJ1-3
V: TRBV4-3
size: .
D: .
DNA: TGCGCCAGCAGCCAAACGGGAAGGCTGGGAAACACCATATATTTT
CDR3: CASSQTGRLGNTIYF

J: TRBJ2-5
V: TRBV7-6
size: .
D: .
DNA: TGTGCCAGCAGCTTAGCGGGGCTTCAGGAGACCCAGTACTTC
CDR3: CASSLAGLQETQYF

J: TRBJ2-3
V: TRBV5-6
size: .
D: .
DNA: TGTGCCAGCAGCCGGGACTGGCAAATCACAGATACGCAGTATTTT
CDR3: CASSRDWQITDTQYF

J: TRBJ2-1
V: TRBV7-2
size: .
D: TRBD2
DNA: TGTGCCAGCAGCTTAGCCACGGGGGGGCCCTCCAATGAGCAGTTCTTC
CDR3: CASSLATGGPSNEQFF

J: TRBJ2-5
V: TRBV5-8
size: .
D: .
DNA: TGTGCCAGCAGCTTGGCGGTCGGGCTGGAGACCCAGTACTTC
CDR3: CASSLAVGLETQYF

J: TRBJ1-1
V: TRBV19
size: .
D: .
DNA: TGTGCCAGTAGTGTTAAAACCGGGCTTCTGAACACTGAAGCTTTCTTT
CDR3: CASSVKTGLLNTEAFF

J: TRBJ2-3
V: TRBV25-1
size: .
D: .
DNA: TGTGCCAGCAGTGAAGGACACTCAGATACGCAGTATTTT
CDR3: CASSEGHSDTQYF

J: TRBJ2-7
V: TRBV5-6
size: .
D: TRBD1
DNA: TGTGCCAGCAGCTTGAATTCGGACAGGGGGCGTAGGGAGCAGTACTTC
CDR3: CASSLNSDRGRREQYF

J: TRBJ1-3
V: TRBV3-1/TRBV3-2
size: .
D: TRBD1
DNA: TGTGCCGCAGGGACAGGGTTACGTTACTCTGGAAACACCATATATTTT
CDR3: CAAGTGLRYSGNTIYF

J: TRBJ1-2
V: TRBV18
size: .
D: .
DNA: TGTGCCAGCTCACCGTACGGACGCCCAAGCTATGGCTACACCTTC
CDR3: CASSPYGRPSYGYTF

J: TRBJ2-5
V: TRBV7-2
size: .
D: .
DNA: TGTGCCAGCAGCTTAAACCGGGGAGAGACCCAGTACTTC
CDR3: CASSLNRGETQYF

J: TRBJ1-5
V: TRBV4-3
size: .
D: .
DNA: TGCGCCAGCAGCCAAGACCCCGGGGCGATCAATCAGCCCCAGCATTTT
CDR3: CASSQDPGAINQPQHF

J: TRBJ1-5
V: TRBV7-9
size: .
D: .
DNA: TGTGCCAGCAGCCACCCGGGTCAGCCCCAGCATTTT
CDR3: CASSHPGQPQHF

J: TRBJ1-1
V: TRBV19
size: .
D: TRBD1
DNA: TGTGCCAGTAGGTGGGACAGGGGTGGCACTGAAGCTTTCTTT
CDR3: CASRWDRGGTEAFF

J: TRBJ1-2
V: TRBV18
size: once
D: TRBD1
DNA: TGTGCCAGCTCACCAGGGAGACAGGGGTATGGCTACACCTTC
CDR3: CASSPGRQGYGYTF

J: TRBJ2-6
V: TRBV27
size: .
D: TRBD2
DNA: TGTGCCAGCAGTCCCATAGCTAGCGGGGGGCGGATAAACTCTGGGGCCAACGTCCTGACTTTC
CDR3: CASSPIASGGRINSGANVLTF

J: TRBJ2-5
V: TRBV7-9
size: .
D: .
DNA: TGTGCCAGCAGCCCCAACGGGGAGACCCAGTACTTC
CDR3: CASSPNGETQYF

J: TRBJ1-1
V: TRBV30
size: .
D: .
DNA: TGTGCCTCTGACGCGCCCTTCACCACTGAAGCTTTCTTT
CDR3: CASDAPFTTEAFF

J: TRBJ1-5
V: TRBV5-1
size: .
D: .
DNA: TGCGCCAGCAGCCCAACGGACAGCTACAATCAGCCCCAGCATTTT
CDR3: CASSPTDSYNQPQHF

J: TRBJ2-3
V: TRBV6-6
size: .
D: .
DNA: TGTGCCAGCAGTTACGGGGTTGGGGGCACAGATACGCAGTATTTT
CDR3: CASSYGVGGTDTQYF

J: TRBJ2-7
V: TRBV18
size: .
D: TRBD1
DNA: TGTGCCAGCTCACCACTTCAGGGGGTCAACGAGCAGTACTTC
CDR3: CASSPLQGVNEQYF

J: TRBJ2-1
V: TRBV5-1
size: .
D: .
DNA: TGCGCCAGCAGTCCCCCGGACAGAGGGGATCACAATGAGCAGTTCTTC
CDR3: CASSPPDRGDHNEQFF

J: TRBJ1-2
V: TRBV6-7
size: .
D: TRBD1
DNA: TGTGCCAGCATCCCGGGGGGGACAGGGTTTTGCGCCTTC
CDR3: CASIPGGTGFCAF

J: TRBJ2-2
V: TRBV11-2
size: .
D: .
DNA: TGTGCCAGCAGCTTAGATAGCTTCGCAGGGAGGACCGGGGAGCTGTTTTTT
CDR3: CASSLDSFAGRTGELFF

J: TRBJ2-3
V: TRBV18
size: once
D: TRBD2
DNA: TGTGCCAGCTCCCCGACTAGCGGGGTAGCGGATACGCAGTATTTT
CDR3: CASSPTSGVADTQYF

J: TRBJ1-5
V: TRBV7-9
size: once
D: .
DNA: TGTGCCAGCAGCTTCTCGGGGGGGGGCAATCAGCCCCAGCATTTT
CDR3: CASSFSGGGNQPQHF